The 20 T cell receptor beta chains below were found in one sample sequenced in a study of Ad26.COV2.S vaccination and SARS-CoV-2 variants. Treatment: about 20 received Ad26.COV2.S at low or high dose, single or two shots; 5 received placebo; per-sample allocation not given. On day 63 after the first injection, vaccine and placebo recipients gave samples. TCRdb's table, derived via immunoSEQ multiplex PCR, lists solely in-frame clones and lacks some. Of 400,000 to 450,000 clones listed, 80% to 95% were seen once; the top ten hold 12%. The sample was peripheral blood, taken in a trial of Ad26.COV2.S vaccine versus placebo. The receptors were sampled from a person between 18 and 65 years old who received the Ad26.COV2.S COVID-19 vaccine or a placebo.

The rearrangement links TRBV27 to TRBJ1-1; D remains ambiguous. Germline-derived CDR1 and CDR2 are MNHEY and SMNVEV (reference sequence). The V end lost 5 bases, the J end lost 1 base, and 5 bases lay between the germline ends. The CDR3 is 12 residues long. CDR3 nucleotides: TGTGCCAGCAGTCCTGGGAACACTGAAGCTTTCTTT. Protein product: CASSPGNTEAFF.

The CDR3 is CASSQTPMTSGKPEETQYF. The CDR3 nucleotides are TGTGCCAGCAGCCAAACCCCAATGACTAGCGGGAAACCAGAGGAGACCCAGTACTTC. This chain joins TRBV14 and TRBJ2-5, with TRBD2 matching over 11 bases. This CDR3 region has 19 residues. Germline trimming cut 2 bases from V and 5 bases from J; bases unmatched to any gene: 16. Per the germline V gene, CDR1 is SGHDN and CDR2 is FVKESK. Looking up the rest from reference TRBV14 and TRBJ2-5 gives the full variable domain: EAGVTQFPSHSVIEKGQTVTLRCDPISGHDNLYWYRRVMGKEIKFLLHFVKESKQDESGMPNNRFLAERTGGTYSTLKVQPAELEDSGVYFCASSQTPMTSGKPEETQYFGPGTRLLVL.

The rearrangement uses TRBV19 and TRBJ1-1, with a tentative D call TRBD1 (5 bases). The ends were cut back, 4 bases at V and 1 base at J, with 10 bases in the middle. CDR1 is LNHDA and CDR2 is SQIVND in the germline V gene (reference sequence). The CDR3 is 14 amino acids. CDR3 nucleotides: TGTGCCAGTAGTAGGCAGGGTGGGAACACTGAAGCTTTCTTT. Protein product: CASSRQGGNTEAFF.

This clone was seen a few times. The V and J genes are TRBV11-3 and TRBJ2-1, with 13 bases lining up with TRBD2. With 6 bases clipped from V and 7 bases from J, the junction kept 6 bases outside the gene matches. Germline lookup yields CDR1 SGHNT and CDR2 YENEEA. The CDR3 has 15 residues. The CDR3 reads CASSPGTSGVNEQFF. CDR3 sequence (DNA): TGTGCCAGCAGTCCCGGGACTAGCGGGGTAAATGAGCAGTTCTTC.

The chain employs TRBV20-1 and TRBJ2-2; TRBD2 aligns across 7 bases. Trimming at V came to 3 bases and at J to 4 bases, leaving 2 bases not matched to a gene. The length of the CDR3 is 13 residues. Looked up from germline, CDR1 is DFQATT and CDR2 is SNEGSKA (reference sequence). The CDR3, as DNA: TGCAGTGCTAGTCGGGGGGTCACCGGGGAGCTGTTTTTT. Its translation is CSASRGVTGELFF.

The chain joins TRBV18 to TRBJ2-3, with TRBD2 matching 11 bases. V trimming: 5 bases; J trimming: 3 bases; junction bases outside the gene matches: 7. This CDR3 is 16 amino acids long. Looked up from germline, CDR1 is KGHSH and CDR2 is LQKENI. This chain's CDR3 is CASSSAGTSGTDTQYF. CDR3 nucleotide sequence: TGTGCCAGCTCATCTGCCGGGACTAGCGGAACAGATACGCAGTATTTT.

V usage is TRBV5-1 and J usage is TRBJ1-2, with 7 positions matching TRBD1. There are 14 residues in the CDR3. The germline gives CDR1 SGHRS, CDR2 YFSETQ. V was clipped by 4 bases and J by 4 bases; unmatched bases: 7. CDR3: CASSPGTAFYGYTF. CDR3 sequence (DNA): TGCGCCAGCAGCCCGGGGACAGCCTTCTATGGCTACACCTTC.

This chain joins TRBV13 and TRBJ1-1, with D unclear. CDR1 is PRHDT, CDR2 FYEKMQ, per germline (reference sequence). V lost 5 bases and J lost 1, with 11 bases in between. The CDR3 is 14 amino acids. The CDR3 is CASSRPPGNTEAFF. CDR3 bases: TGTGCCAGCAGCCGCCCCCCGGGGAACACTGAAGCTTTCTTT.

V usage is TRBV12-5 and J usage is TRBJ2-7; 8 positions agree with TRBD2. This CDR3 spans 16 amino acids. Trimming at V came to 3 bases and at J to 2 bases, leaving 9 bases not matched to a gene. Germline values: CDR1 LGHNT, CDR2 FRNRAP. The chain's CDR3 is CASGFPGLALTYEQYF. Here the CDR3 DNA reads TGTGCTAGTGGTTTCCCCGGACTAGCCCTTACCTACGAGCAGTACTTC.

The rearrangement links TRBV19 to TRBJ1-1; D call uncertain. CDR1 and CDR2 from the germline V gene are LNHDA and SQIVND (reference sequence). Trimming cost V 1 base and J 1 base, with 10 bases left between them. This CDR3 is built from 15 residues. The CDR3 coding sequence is TGTGCCAGTAGTATAGGAGCGGGGAAGAACACTGAAGCTTTCTTT. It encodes CASSIGAGKNTEAFF.

The chain's CDR3 is CASSQTTGGEGTEAFF. CDR3 nucleotide sequence: TGTGCCAGCAGCCAAACCACAGGGGGCGAGGGCACTGAAGCTTTCTTT. The chain joins TRBV3-1 (or the pseudogene TRBV3-2) to TRBJ1-1; 9 positions agree with TRBD1. The germline V gene encodes CDR1 LGHDT and CDR2 YNNKEL (reference sequence). The CDR3 runs to 16 residues. Losses at the gene ends were 2 bases for V and 4 bases for J; bases not matched to a gene: 8.

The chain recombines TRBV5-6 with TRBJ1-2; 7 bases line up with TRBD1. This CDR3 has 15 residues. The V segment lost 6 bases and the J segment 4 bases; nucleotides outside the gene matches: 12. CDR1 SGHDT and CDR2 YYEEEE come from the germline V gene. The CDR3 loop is CASTRPGTDLYGYTF. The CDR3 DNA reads TGTGCCAGCACCCGCCCCGGGACAGACCTCTATGGCTACACCTTC.

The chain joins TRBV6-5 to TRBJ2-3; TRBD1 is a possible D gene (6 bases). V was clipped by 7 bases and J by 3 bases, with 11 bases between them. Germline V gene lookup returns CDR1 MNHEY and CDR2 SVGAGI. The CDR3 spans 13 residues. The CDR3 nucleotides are TGTGCCAGCAAACTACAGGGAACAGATACGCAGTATTTT. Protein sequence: CASKLQGTDTQYF.

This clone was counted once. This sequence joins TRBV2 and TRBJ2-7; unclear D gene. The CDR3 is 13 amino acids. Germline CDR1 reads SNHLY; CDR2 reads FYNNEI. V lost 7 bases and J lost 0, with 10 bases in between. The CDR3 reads CASIHEFSYEQYF. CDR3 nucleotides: TGTGCCAGCATCCACGAGTTCTCCTACGAGCAGTACTTC. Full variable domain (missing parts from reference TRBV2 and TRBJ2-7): EPEVTQTPSHQVTQMGQEVILRCVPISNHLYFYWYRQILGQKVEFLVSFYNNEISEKSEIFDDQFSVERPDGSNFTLKIRSTKLEDSAMYFCASIHEFSYEQYFGPGTRLTVT.

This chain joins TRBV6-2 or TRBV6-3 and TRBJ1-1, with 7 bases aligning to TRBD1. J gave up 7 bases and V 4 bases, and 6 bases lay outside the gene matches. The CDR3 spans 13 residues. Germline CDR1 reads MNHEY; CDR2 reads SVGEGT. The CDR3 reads CASSFSGQDEAFF. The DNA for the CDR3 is TGTGCCAGCAGTTTCTCCGGACAGGATGAAGCTTTCTTT.

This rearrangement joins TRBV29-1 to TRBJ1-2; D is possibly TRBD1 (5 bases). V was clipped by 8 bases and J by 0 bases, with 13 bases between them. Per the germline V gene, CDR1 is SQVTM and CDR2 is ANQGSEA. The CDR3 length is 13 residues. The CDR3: CSSLGQTNYGYTF. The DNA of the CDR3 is TGCAGCTCCCTGGGGCAGACTAACTATGGCTACACCTTC.

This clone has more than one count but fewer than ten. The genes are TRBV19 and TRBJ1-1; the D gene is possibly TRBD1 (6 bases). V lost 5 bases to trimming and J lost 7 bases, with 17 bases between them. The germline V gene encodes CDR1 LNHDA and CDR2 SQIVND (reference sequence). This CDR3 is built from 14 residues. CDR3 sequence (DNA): TGTGCCAGTAGTGGGGGGCGCACAGGTAATGAAGCTTTCTTT. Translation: CASSGGRTGNEAFF. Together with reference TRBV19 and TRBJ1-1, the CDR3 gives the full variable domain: DGGITQSPKYLFRKEGQNVTLSCEQNLNHDAMYWYRQDPGQGLRLIYYSQIVNDFQKGDIAEGYSVSREKKESFPLTVTSAQKNPTAFYLCASSGGRTGNEAFFGQGTRLTVV.

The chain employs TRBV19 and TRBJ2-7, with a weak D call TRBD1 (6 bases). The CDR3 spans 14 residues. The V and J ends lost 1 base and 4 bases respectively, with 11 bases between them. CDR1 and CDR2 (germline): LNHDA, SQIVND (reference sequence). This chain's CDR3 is CASSIGPGEYEQYF. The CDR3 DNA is TGTGCCAGTAGTATAGGGCCAGGGGAATACGAGCAGTACTTC.

Written as DNA, the CDR3 is TGCGCCAGCAGCTTGGTGGGACTAGCGATTCAAAGCGCAGATACGCAGTATTTT. It encodes CASSLVGLAIQSADTQYF. V and J are TRBV5-1 and TRBJ2-3; 10 positions match TRBD2. Germline assignment: CDR1 SGHRS and CDR2 YFSETQ. The V and J ends lost 0 bases and 4 bases, in that order; junction bases with no gene match: 11. The CDR3 contains 18 residues. Supplemented by reference TRBV5-1 and TRBJ2-3, the full variable domain reads KAGVTQTPRYLIKTRGQQVTLSCSPISGHRSVSWYQQTPGQGLQFLFEYFSETQRNKGNFPGRFSGRQFSNSRSEMNVSTLELGDSALYLCASSLVGLAIQSADTQYFGPGTRLTVL.

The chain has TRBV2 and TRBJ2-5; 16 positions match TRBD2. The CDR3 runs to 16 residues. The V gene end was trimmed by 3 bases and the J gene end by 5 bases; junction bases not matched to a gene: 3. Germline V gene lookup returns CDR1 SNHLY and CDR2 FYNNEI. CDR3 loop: CASSEGLAGGIETQYF. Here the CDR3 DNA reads TGTGCCAGCAGTGAGGGACTAGCGGGAGGGATTGAGACCCAGTACTTC.